Described below is a single T cell receptor (beta chain) sequence and its context. Germline CDR1 reads KGHDR; CDR2 reads SFDVKD. V shed 9 bases, J shed 5 bases, and the junction held 6 bases outside the gene matches. The CDR3 is made up of 14 amino acids. Profiling relied on immunoSEQ multiplex PCR, and the TCRdb table lists in-frame clones only, not all of them. Of hundreds of thousands of clones listed, 70% to 90% are singletons. The participants were between roughly 18 and 89 years old and came from under 25 US areas. Cohort 3 recovered donors had two negative PCRs, clearance, or symptom resolution. These data come from a study of blood T cell repertoires in COVID-19. Looking at the study overall: The cDNA or gDNA used as material had been derived from T cells, B-cell-depleted T cells, or PBMCs.

The chain combines TRBV24-1 with TRBJ2-5; 12 nucleotides line up with TRBD1. Sequencing was performed on PBMCs or T cells enriched from blood (not recorded which). The receptor was derived from an older woman who had recovered from COVID-19. The CDR3 nucleotides are TGTGCCACCGCGGGACAGGGGGCAGGGGAGACCCAGTACTTC. It encodes CATAGQGAGETQYF.